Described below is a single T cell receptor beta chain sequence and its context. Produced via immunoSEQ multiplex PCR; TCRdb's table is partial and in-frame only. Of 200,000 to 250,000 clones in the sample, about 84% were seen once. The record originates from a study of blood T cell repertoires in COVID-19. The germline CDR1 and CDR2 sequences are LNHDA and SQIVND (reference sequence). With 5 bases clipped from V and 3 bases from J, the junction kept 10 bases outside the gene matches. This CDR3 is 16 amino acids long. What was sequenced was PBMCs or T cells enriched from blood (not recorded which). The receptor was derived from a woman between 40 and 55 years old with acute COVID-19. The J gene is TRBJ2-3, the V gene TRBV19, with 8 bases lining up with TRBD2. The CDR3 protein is CASSLHSGVGTDTQYF. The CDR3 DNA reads TGTGCCAGTAGTCTCCATAGCGGGGTCGGGACAGATACGCAGTATTTT.